In this sample, the clone carrying this T cell receptor (beta chain) turned up a few times. This record comes from a study of blood T cell repertoires in COVID-19. Study context: Donors in the United States, Italy and Spain gave samples during acute or convalescent COVID-19. T cells, B-cell-depleted T cells, or PBMCs supplied cDNA or gDNA.

CDR3 length: 16 residues. Unmatched junction bases numbered 10, after V lost 3 bases and J lost 6 bases. Germline assignment: CDR1 SGHTA and CDR2 FQGNSA. Per the original data handling: Quantification of nucleated cells was approximated via reference gene primer amplification. Libraries were prepared by immunoSEQ multiplex PCR; TCRdb keeps only in-frame clonotypes and omits some of them. V and J calls and clone size are copied from that table; D and trimming were computed from the DNA. The data contain a few hundred thousand clones, 65% to 85% of them singletons. The rearrangement joins TRBV7-2 to TRBJ2-2; 7 positions match TRBD1. Sequenced input: PBMCs or T cells enriched from blood (not recorded which). The clonotype comes from a woman aged 40 to 50 with acute COVID-19. The CDR3, as DNA: TGTGCCAGCAGCTTCCGTCAGAGGGGGCTCGCCGGGGAGCTGTTTTTT. It codes for CASSFRQRGLAGELFF.